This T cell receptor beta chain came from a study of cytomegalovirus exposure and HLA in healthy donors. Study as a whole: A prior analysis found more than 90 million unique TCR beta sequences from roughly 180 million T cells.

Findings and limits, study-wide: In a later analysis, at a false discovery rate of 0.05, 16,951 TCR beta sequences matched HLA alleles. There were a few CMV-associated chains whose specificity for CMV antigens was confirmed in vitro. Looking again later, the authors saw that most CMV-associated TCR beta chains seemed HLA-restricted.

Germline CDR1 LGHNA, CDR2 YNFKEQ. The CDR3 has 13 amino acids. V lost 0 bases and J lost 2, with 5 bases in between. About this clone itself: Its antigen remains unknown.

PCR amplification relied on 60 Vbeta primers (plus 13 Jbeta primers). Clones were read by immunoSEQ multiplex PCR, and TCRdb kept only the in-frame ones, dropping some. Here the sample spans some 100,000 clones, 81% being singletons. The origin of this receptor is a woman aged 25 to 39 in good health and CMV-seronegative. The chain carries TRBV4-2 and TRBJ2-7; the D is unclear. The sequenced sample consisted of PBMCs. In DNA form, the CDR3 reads TGTGCCAGCAGCCAAGACATAGCCTACGAGCAGTACTTC. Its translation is CASSQDIAYEQYF.